These T cell receptor beta chains were read from a single sample in a study of sequential checkpoint blockade in melanoma. Sequencing was performed with immunoSEQ multiplex PCR; in TCRdb, only in-frame clones are kept and a portion is missing. The sample lists 25,000 to 30,000 clones; approximately 86% were seen once. The starting material was CD8+ T cells sorted from blood (inferred from file names), obtained from a patient given nivolumab and ipilimumab in sequence. The receptors derive from a human donor with melanoma. Both conserved end residues are part of each CDR3. A D gene is named only where the DNA matches it firmly. The size entry is marked missing in some rows and otherwise reads once, few, many or a size class.

size	V	J	D	CDR3	DNA
.	TRBV6-5	TRBJ1-1	TRBD1	CASSSQTGVGGTEAFF	TGTGCCAGCAGTTCACAGACAGGGGTAGGGGGCACTGAAGCTTTCTTT
few	TRBV5-3	TRBJ2-5	TRBD2	CASSRRTSGKETQYF	TGTGCCAGCAGCAGGAGGACTAGCGGGAAAGAGACCCAGTACTTC
.	TRBV2	TRBJ1-1	.	CASSEGGGAYTEAFF	TGTGCCAGCAGTGAAGGTGGGGGCGCCTACACTGAAGCTTTCTTT
.	TRBV28	TRBJ2-3	TRBD1	CASSDRQGAVDTQYF	TGTGCCAGCAGCGACCGACAGGGGGCGGTAGATACGCAGTATTTT
.	TRBV6-5	TRBJ1-1	.	CASSQIDTGSEAFF	TGTGCCAGCAGTCAAATTGACACAGGATCCGAAGCTTTCTTT
.	TRBV4-3	TRBJ1-1	.	CASSHAEAPAWAEAFF	TGCGCCAGCAGCCACGCGGAAGCCCCCGCCTGGGCTGAAGCTTTCTTT
few	TRBV4-3	TRBJ1-3	.	CASSQATGSGNTIYF	TGCGCCAGCAGCCAAGCAACGGGCTCTGGAAACACCATATATTTT
.	TRBV19	TRBJ2-1	.	CASSFGGAFNEQFF	TGTGCCAGTAGTTTTGGGGGGGCGTTTAATGAGCAGTTCTTC
.	TRBV9	TRBJ2-7	TRBD2	CASSSTSGRTPSYEQYF	TGTGCCAGCAGCTCGACTAGCGGGCGAACTCCCTCCTACGAGCAGTACTTC
.	TRBV27	TRBJ2-7	TRBD2	CASSSAGGRDEQYF	TGTGCCAGCAGTTCAGCGGGGGGGCGGGACGAGCAGTACTTC
.	TRBV7-9	TRBJ2-7	TRBD2	CASSSGGGASYEQYF	TGTGCCAGCAGCTCGGGAGGGGGGGCTTCCTACGAGCAGTACTTC
.	TRBV2	TRBJ1-5	.	CASSGAGANQPQHF	TGTGCCAGCTCTGGGGCAGGGGCCAATCAGCCCCAGCATTTT
.	TRBV29-1	TRBJ1-1	TRBD1	CSATPGQRNTEAFF	TGCAGCGCTACCCCGGGACAGAGGAACACTGAAGCTTTCTTT
.	TRBV13	TRBJ2-3	TRBD1	CASSLTGGLVLDTQYF	TGTGCCAGCAGCTTAACAGGGGGTTTGGTTTTAGATACGCAGTATTTT
.	TRBV7-2	TRBJ1-2	.	CASSSYERGQIWDYTF	TGTGCCAGCAGCTCCTACGAGCGTGGACAGATATGGGACTACACCTTC
.	TRBV7-2	TRBJ2-2	TRBD2	CASSLEAGGPRTGELFF	TGTGCCAGCAGCTTAGAAGCGGGAGGGCCCCGAACCGGGGAGCTGTTTTTT
.	TRBV9	TRBJ2-3	TRBD2	CASSAQVGLAGVGTDTQYF	TGTGCCAGCAGCGCCCAGGTCGGACTAGCGGGAGTTGGTACAGATACGCAGTATTTT
.	TRBV27	TRBJ1-2	.	CASRKSGQERNYGYTF	TGTGCCAGCCGAAAAAGTGGACAAGAGAGAAACTATGGCTACACCTTC
.	TRBV5-5	TRBJ2-7	.	CASSLDGPLQGYEQYF	TGTGCCAGCAGCTTGGACGGGCCTTTACAGGGCTACGAGCAGTACTTC
once	TRBV5-1	TRBJ1-5	TRBD1	CASSHRGRDRDFNQPQHF	TGCGCCAGCAGCCACAGGGGCCGGGACAGGGATTTCAATCAGCCCCAGCATTTT
.	TRBV4-3	TRBJ2-7	TRBD2	CASSQGTSPGTYEQYF	TGCGCCAGCAGCCAGGGGACTAGCCCCGGCACCTACGAGCAGTACTTC
.	TRBV21-1	TRBJ2-1	.	CASTGGVSSYNEQFF	TGTGCCAGCACCGGGGGGGTGAGCTCCTACAATGAGCAGTTCTTC
.	TRBV27	TRBJ2-1	TRBD2	CASIPLAASYNEQFF	TGTGCCAGCATCCCACTAGCGGCCTCCTACAATGAGCAGTTCTTC
.	TRBV28	TRBJ2-1	TRBD2	CASSSNIAGGTNEQFF	TGTGCCAGCAGTTCGAACATAGCGGGAGGGACGAATGAGCAGTTCTTC
once	TRBV9	TRBJ2-5	TRBD1	CASSASRDREQETQYF	TGTGCCAGCAGCGCCTCCCGGGACAGGGAACAAGAGACCCAGTACTTC
.	TRBV6-5	TRBJ1-6	.	CASGQPSPLHF	TGTGCCAGCGGACAACCTTCACCCCTCCACTTT
.	TRBV2	TRBJ2-1	TRBD1	CASRTGGFLLEQFF	TGTGCCAGCAGGACAGGGGGGTTCCTTCTTGAGCAGTTCTTC
.	TRBV2	TRBJ2-2	TRBD2	CASGRAGGVVGELFF	TGTGCCAGCGGAAGAGCGGGGGGAGTAGTCGGGGAGCTGTTTTTT
.	TRBV19	TRBJ2-7	TRBD2	CASSIIAGHEQYF	TGTGCCAGTAGTATAATAGCGGGACACGAGCAGTACTTC
.	TRBV2	TRBJ1-4	TRBD1	CASSEIVLGTGVEKLFF	TGTGCCAGCAGTGAAATCGTCTTAGGGACAGGGGTAGAAAAACTGTTTTTT
few	TRBV7-6	TRBJ2-7	.	CASSLARVRPDEQYF	TGTGCCAGCAGCTTAGCACGCGTCCGTCCCGACGAGCAGTACTTC
.	TRBV27	TRBJ1-5	TRBD1	CASSSRTGVNQPQHF	TGTGCCAGCAGTTCTCGAACAGGGGTCAATCAGCCCCAGCATTTT
.	TRBV27	TRBJ2-7	TRBD2	CASSLTYPGLEMYEQYF	TGTGCCAGCAGTTTAACCTACCCGGGACTAGAAATGTACGAGCAGTACTTC
.	TRBV19	TRBJ1-1	TRBD1	CASSIGQVNTEAFF	TGTGCCAGTAGTATCGGACAGGTGAACACTGAAGCTTTCTTT
.	TRBV7-9	TRBJ1-4	.	CASSSQGSNEKLFF	TGTGCCAGCAGCTCCCAGGGTTCTAATGAAAAACTGTTTTTT
.	TRBV7-9	TRBJ2-7	TRBD1	CASSGQGSHEQYF	TGTGCCAGCAGCGGACAGGGTTCCCACGAGCAGTACTTC
.	TRBV27	TRBJ2-1	TRBD2	CASSWGGSYNEQFF	TGTGCCAGCAGTTGGGGGGGCTCCTACAATGAGCAGTTCTTC
few	TRBV10-3	TRBJ1-6	.	CAISEIQPDNSPLHF	TGTGCCATCAGTGAGATACAGCCGGATAATTCACCCCTCCACTTT
.	TRBV27	TRBJ1-1	TRBD1	CASSLTTGVGNTEAFF	TGTGCCAGCAGCCTGACCACAGGGGTAGGGAACACTGAAGCTTTCTTT
.	TRBV19	TRBJ2-1	TRBD1	CASSHKQGLDYNEQFF	TGTGCCAGTAGTCACAAACAGGGGTTGGACTACAATGAGCAGTTCTTC
.	TRBV2	TRBJ2-5	TRBD2	CASAGTSWETQYF	TGTGCTAGCGCAGGGACTAGCTGGGAGACCCAGTACTTC
.	TRBV13	TRBJ1-6	TRBD1	CASSDGTGDSPLHF	TGTGCCAGCAGCGATGGGACAGGAGATTCACCCCTCCACTTT
.	TRBV4-3	TRBJ2-1	TRBD1	CASSQDGQGAPEQFF	TGCGCCAGCAGCCAAGATGGGCAGGGGGCGCCTGAGCAGTTCTTC
.	TRBV27	TRBJ1-4	TRBD1	CASSATGTVGDEKLFF	TGTGCCAGCAGCGCAACCGGGACAGTTGGGGATGAAAAACTGTTTTTT
.	TRBV7-9	TRBJ2-1	.	CASSQGTYNEQFF	TGTGCCAGCAGTCAGGGCACCTACAATGAGCAGTTCTTC
.	TRBV28	TRBJ1-5	TRBD1	CASNSEGQGDQPQHF	TGTGCCAGCAATTCCGAAGGACAGGGGGATCAGCCCCAGCATTTT
once	TRBV29-1	TRBJ2-2	.	CSAWGAGAGLGGELFF	TGCAGCGCCTGGGGCGCGGGGGCTGGGCTGGGCGGGGAGCTGTTTTTT
.	TRBV27	TRBJ2-7	.	CASSARGYEQYF	TGTGCCAGCAGTGCCAGGGGTTACGAGCAGTACTTC
.	TRBV4-2	TRBJ2-5	TRBD2	CASSSQRESSGGAGEQYF	TGTGCCAGCAGCTCACAGAGGGAATCTAGCGGGGGGGCGGGGGAGCAGTACTTC
.	TRBV7-2	TRBJ2-3	TRBD2	CASSLSGFSTDTQYF	TGTGCCAGCAGCCTTAGCGGGTTTAGCACAGATACGCAGTATTTT
.	TRBV7-9	TRBJ2-3	TRBD1	CASSLGGGFTDTQYF	TGTGCCAGCAGCTTAGGAGGGGGCTTCACAGATACGCAGTATTTT